The following is a T cell receptor (beta chain) sequence with its context. No antigen is known for it. The study drew the donors from its approximately 110-subject validation cohort, separate from the approximately 700-subject first cohort. CDR1 is GTSNPN, CDR2 SVGIG, per germline (reference sequence). The CDR3 is 13 residues long. Trimming removed 1 base from V and 8 bases from J, with 14 bases in between. Repertoires were generated with immunoSEQ multiplex PCR, while TCRdb's copy carries only in-frame clones and drops some. Found here are 130,000 to 150,000 clones, roughly 89% of them singletons; the top ten hold 4.5% to 5.5%. The data stem from a study of cytomegalovirus exposure and HLA in healthy donors. Study overall: The roughly 120 validation repertoires matched the roughly 670 first-cohort repertoires in platform, a later analysis reported. Regarding the study as a whole: Confirmation was obtained in vitro that a few CMV-associated chains are specific for CMV antigens.

The receptor was derived from a man in his late teens or twenties in good health and CMV-seropositive. The sequenced sample consisted of PBMCs. The V gene is TRBV30, the J gene TRBJ1-1, with a weak D call TRBD1 (5 bases). The CDR3, as DNA: TGTGCCTGGAGTGGGGGACTGGGGGTCGAAGCTTTCTTT. This codes for CAWSGGLGVEAFF.